The 9 T cell receptor beta chains in this list originate from one sample, sequenced in a study of T cell responses to AZD1222 COVID-19 vaccine (dated by TCRdb to about 2021). The time point label, as the study defines it: baseline before first vaccination. Preparation of the library involved the immunoSEQ multiplex PCR assay. Drawn from immuneACCESS, this table holds only the in-frame rearrangements with V and J called that TCRdb kept. Clones are partly lost; checked studies trace under half to an unresolved V gene and leave the rest unexplained. The table for this sample lists about 100,000 clones; nearly 90% of them were counted only once. The leading ten clones occupy just under 3% of the sample. This specimen consisted of peripheral blood, obtained on day 0 of AZD1222 vaccination. These receptor sequences come from an adult in good health.

V gene TRBV2 combines with J gene TRBJ1-4, with 9 bases identical to TRBD1. The trim removed 6 bases at V and 8 bases at J, leaving 10 bases unmatched. Germline values: CDR1 SNHLY, CDR2 FYNNEI. The length of the CDR3 is 15 residues. The CDR3 nucleotides are TGTGCCAGCAGGGCGTTGGGACAGGGCGAGGAAAAACTGTTTTTT. Protein product: CASRALGQGEEKLFF.

This chain joins TRBV6-2 or TRBV6-3 and TRBJ2-1; a possible D gene is TRBD1 (5 bases). Germline V gene data show CDR1 as MNHEY and CDR2 as SVGEGT. The V and J ends lost 5 bases and 5 bases respectively, with 13 bases between them. The CDR3 sequence is 14 residues long. CDR3 sequence: CASSKPQGNNEQFF. The DNA of the CDR3 is TGTGCCAGCAGTAAACCTCAGGGAAACAATGAGCAGTTCTTC.

This CDR3 reads CASSLGSRPGNGYTF. CDR3 nucleotide sequence: TGCGCCAGCAGCCTCGGGAGCCGGCCAGGGAATGGCTACACCTTC. The chain joins TRBV4-3 to TRBJ1-2; weak D call: TRBD1 (5 bases). V shed 4 bases and J shed 6 bases, with 18 bases lying between them. CDR1 and CDR2 (germline): LGHNA, YSLEER. The CDR3 length is 15 residues.

The gene calls are TRBV4-1 and TRBJ2-4, with TRBD2 matching 14 bases. CDR1 MGHRA and CDR2 YSYEKL come from the germline V gene. This CDR3 is 18 amino acids long. With 4 bases clipped from V and 5 bases from J, the junction kept 10 bases outside the gene matches. The CDR3 protein is CASSPGLAGGRGQNIQYF. CDR3 in DNA: TGCGCCAGCAGCCCCGGACTAGCGGGGGGCCGGGGGCAAAACATTCAGTACTTC.

The chain has TRBV18 and TRBJ1-1; 9 bases are shared with TRBD1. The germline V gene has CDR1 KGHSH and CDR2 LQKENI. The ends lost 6 bases at V and 7 bases at J; junction bases unmatched: 6. CDR3 size: 13 residues. CDR3 sequence: CASSRTGGGEAFF. As DNA, the CDR3 is TGTGCCAGCTCCCGTACAGGGGGCGGTGAAGCTTTCTTT.

The chain links TRBV19 to TRBJ1-4, with TRBD1 matching 9 bases. Per germline, CDR1 LNHDA and CDR2 SQIVND (reference sequence). J gave up 6 bases and V 2 bases, and 4 bases lay outside the gene matches. CDR3 length: 15 amino acids. The CDR3 protein is CASSIRTGVDEKLFF. The CDR3 DNA sequence: TGTGCCAGTAGTATAAGGACAGGGGTTGATGAAAAACTGTTTTTT.

The chain carries TRBV5-4 and TRBJ1-3; D is unclear. The CDR3 extends over 17 amino acids. Trimming left V 4 bases short and J 0 bases short, with 17 bases between. Germline CDR1 is SGHNT and CDR2 is YYREEE (reference sequence). This CDR3 reads CASSLLGQAFSGNTIYF. The DNA for the CDR3 is TGTGCCAGCAGCCTCTTGGGTCAGGCCTTCTCTGGAAACACCATATATTTT. Looking up the rest from reference TRBV5-4 and TRBJ1-3 gives the full variable domain: ETGVTQSPTHLIKTRGQQVTLRCSSQSGHNTVSWYQQALGQGPQFIFQYYREEENGRGNFPPRFSGLQFPNYSSELNVNALELDDSALYLCASSLLGQAFSGNTIYFGEGSWLTVV.

The V call is TRBV30, the J call TRBJ1-1; no definite D call. In germline, CDR1 is GTSNPN, CDR2 SVGIG (reference sequence). The CDR3 covers 12 residues. The ends were cut back, 4 bases at V and 7 bases at J, with 13 bases in the middle. In DNA form, the CDR3 reads TGTGCCTGGACCAAGGGCCGCCGTGAAGCTTTCTTT. Its protein product is CAWTKGRREAFF.

The chain has TRBV4-1 and TRBJ2-2, with D unclear. This CDR3 is built from 14 residues. V was shortened by 1 base and J by 5 bases, with 8 bases between the two germline ends. Germline CDR1 is MGHRA and CDR2 is YSYEKL. The CDR3 protein is CASSQARLTGELFF. The CDR3 DNA reads TGCGCCAGCAGCCAAGCCCGCTTAACCGGGGAGCTGTTTTTT.